This T cell receptor beta chain came from a study of T cells in Graves' hyperthyroidism and ophthalmopathy. Study-level results: Ophthalmopathy stood apart from stable hyperthyroidism in a 13 V-J model.

The CDR3 is 12 amino acids. Germline V gene sequence: CDR1 PRHDT, CDR2 FYEKMQ (reference sequence). Trimming removed 6 bases from V and 4 bases from J, with 9 bases in between. The TCR beta CDR3 regions underwent amplification using RNA transcripts as the source. When the TCR CDR3 underwent first-round RT-PCR, the HTBI primer set was used. TCRdb reprocessed the multiplex PCR reads via MiXCR and lists one record per CDR3 protein. This table holds 800,000 or so distinct CDR3 sequences, roughly 40% found once. Concerning this clonotype itself: What it binds is not known.

Clinical symptoms, serum thyroxine and TRAb, thyroid ultrasound and orbital computed tomography together formed the diagnostic basis. Sequenced material: blood. V gene TRBV13 combines with J gene TRBJ1-2; D not certain. This clonotype originated in a young man with Graves' hyperthyroidism. In DNA, the CDR3 is TGTGCCAGCAGTCCCCAGATCTATGGCTACACCTTC. Its protein is CASSPQIYGYTF.